This entry lists 27 T cell receptor beta chains sequenced from one sample in a study of blood T cell repertoires in COVID-19. Data came from immunoSEQ multiplex PCR; TCRdb stores just in-frame clones and leaves some out. The repertoire holds about 98,000 clones, approximately 81% seen once, with around 10% in the top ten. Material for sequencing was peripheral blood. These receptors originate from a woman aged 80 or over with acute or convalescent COVID-19.

The V call is TRBV5-4, the J call TRBJ1-4; the match to TRBD1 covers 7 bases. Germline values: CDR1 SGHNT, CDR2 YYREEE (reference sequence). V shed 4 bases, J shed 0 bases, and the junction held 3 bases outside the gene matches. The CDR3 runs 15 residues. CDR3: CASSTGQATNEKLFF. As DNA, the CDR3 is TGTGCCAGCAGCACCGGACAGGCAACTAATGAAAAACTGTTTTTT.

The chain recombines TRBV2 with TRBJ2-5; tentative D call: TRBD2 (5 bases). Per germline, CDR1 SNHLY and CDR2 FYNNEI. This CDR3 comprises 15 residues. V lost 4 bases to trimming and J lost 9 bases, with 21 bases between them. CDR3 sequence reads: CASSGDWTGHTAQYF. DNA of the CDR3: TGTGCCAGCAGTGGGGATTGGACTGGCCATACGGCCCAGTACTTC.

This clone appeared once. The chain uses TRBV7-8 and TRBJ2-3; TRBD1 is a possible D gene (6 bases). Germline V CDR1 and CDR2: SGHVS, FQNEAQ. The CDR3 has 16 residues. Trimming took 5 bases from V and 1 from J, leaving 16 bases between them. The CDR3 bases are TGTGCCAGCAGCCACCCGATGGGGGCGCGCACAGATACGCAGTATTTT. This gives the protein CASSHPMGARTDTQYF. The complete variable domain, with remaining parts taken from reference TRBV7-8 and TRBJ2-3, reads GAGVSQSPRYKVAKRGQDVALRCDPISGHVSLFWYQQALGQGPEFLTYFQNEAQLDKSGLPSDRFFAERPEGSVSTLKIQRTQQEDSAVYLCASSHPMGARTDTQYFGPGTRLTVL.

The chain couples TRBV28 to TRBJ2-7; the D is unclear. The germline CDR1 and CDR2 sequences are MDHEN and SYDVKM. V was shortened by 2 bases and J by 2 bases, with 4 bases between the two germline ends. CDR3 length: 12 amino acids. The CDR3 spells CASSLTAYEQYF. The CDR3 DNA follows: TGTGCCAGCAGTTTAACTGCCTACGAGCAGTACTTC.

The chain joins TRBV28 to TRBJ1-3, with TRBD1 matching 7 bases. The germline CDR1 and CDR2 sequences are MDHEN and SYDVKM. The CDR3 consists of 14 residues. V lost 6 bases to trimming and J lost 2 bases; unmatched junction nucleotides: 4. The CDR3 DNA reads as TGTGCCAGCAGCGTCGGGACAGCTGGAAACACCATATATTTT. It specifies CASSVGTAGNTIYF.

This clone has a single count. The chain employs TRBV6-5 and TRBJ1-1; weak D call: TRBD1 (6 bases). The V gene lost 6 bases and the J gene lost 7 bases, with 12 bases spanning the gap. CDR1 is MNHEY and CDR2 is SVGAGI in the germline V gene. This CDR3 contains 12 residues. CDR3: CASRTGPGEAFF. For the CDR3, the DNA is TGTGCCAGCAGAACAGGGCCGGGTGAAGCTTTCTTT.

This clone was seen just once. The V call is TRBV19, the J call TRBJ1-3; D uncertain. Trimming removed 3 bases from V and 0 bases from J, with 9 bases in between. CDR3 length: 15 amino acids. Germline CDR1 reads LNHDA; CDR2 reads SQIVND (reference sequence). The CDR3 loop reads CASSIFGNSGNTIYF. CDR3 coding DNA: TGTGCCAGTAGTATTTTCGGTAACTCTGGAAACACCATATATTTT.

The chain carries TRBV5-4 and TRBJ2-3; no definite D call. The CDR3 covers 15 residues. V lost 4 bases, J lost 4 bases, and 16 bases lay in between. From germline, CDR1 is SGHNT and CDR2 YYREEE (reference sequence). CDR3 nucleotides: TGTGCCAGCAGCGTTCAGACTCCCGCCCCAGATACGCAGTATTTT. This encodes CASSVQTPAPDTQYF.

This rearrangement joins TRBV7-2 to TRBJ2-1; the match to TRBD1 covers 7 bases. The J segment lost 4 bases and the V segment lost 1 base, leaving 4 bases of the junction unmatched. Germline V gene sequence: CDR1 SGHTA, CDR2 FQGNSA. The CDR3 covers 15 residues. CDR3 amino acids: CASSLGGGAYNEQFF. DNA for the CDR3: TGTGCCAGCAGCTTAGGAGGGGGCGCGTACAATGAGCAGTTCTTC.

The CDR3 here is CASSQVDRGGYTF. The DNA for the CDR3 is TGTGCCAGCAGCCAAGTGGACAGGGGTGGCTACACCTTC. The chain carries TRBV14 and TRBJ1-2; TRBD1 matches at 9 bases. The germline gives CDR1 SGHDN, CDR2 FVKESK. V was pared by 1 base and J by 7 bases, with 1 base of the junction left unmatched. CDR3 length: 13 amino acids.

The chain uses TRBV7-2 and TRBJ1-2, with 7 bases that match TRBD1. CDR1 is SGHTA and CDR2 is FQGNSA in the germline V gene. The CDR3 spans 17 residues. V was pared by 4 bases and J by 3 bases, with 14 bases of the junction left unmatched. The CDR3 sequence is CASSSYRDRRSDYGYTF. The CDR3 DNA is TGTGCCAGCAGCTCCTACCGGGACAGACGAAGTGACTATGGCTACACCTTC.

This chain joins TRBV2 and TRBJ1-2; 7 bases map to TRBD1. The germline CDR1 and CDR2 sequences are SNHLY and FYNNEI. Trimming removed 4 bases from V and 2 bases from J; junction bases left unmatched: 1. The CDR3 extends over 13 amino acids. The CDR3 sequence is CASSGDSNYGYTF. DNA of the CDR3: TGTGCCAGCAGTGGGGACAGCAACTATGGCTACACCTTC.

The genes are TRBV4-1 and TRBJ1-1, with unresolved D. V gave up 8 bases and J gave up 1 base, with 11 bases separating them. The germline gives CDR1 MGHRA, CDR2 YSYEKL. The length of the CDR3 is 13 residues. The CDR3, as DNA: TGCGCCAGCGGGAGGACTGCGAACACTGAAGCTTTCTTT. The encoded protein is CASGRTANTEAFF.

DNA of the CDR3: TGTGCCAGCAGTAAAAGACAGGGCGGCCATCAGCCCCAGCATTTT. It codes for CASSKRQGGHQPQHF. J is TRBJ1-5 and V is TRBV28; 7 bases are a match to TRBD1. The V and J ends lost 5 bases and 5 bases, in that order; junction bases with no gene match: 9. CDR1 is MDHEN and CDR2 is SYDVKM in the germline V gene. This CDR3 contains 15 residues.

The chain couples TRBV6-1 to TRBJ2-7; D is perhaps TRBD2 (7 bases). The CDR3 is 14 amino acids. Trimming stripped 0 bases from V and 7 bases from J, with 13 bases between. The germline V gene has CDR1 MNHNS and CDR2 SASEGT. In DNA form, the CDR3 reads TGTGCCAGCAGTGAAGCGGGGGGGGCGCGAGAGCAGTACGTC. This encodes CASSEAGGAREQYV.

The chain joins TRBV28 to TRBJ1-5, with a weak D call TRBD1 (6 bases). The V gene lost 5 bases and the J gene lost 7 bases, with 18 bases spanning the gap. Per the germline V gene, CDR1 is MDHEN and CDR2 is SYDVKM. The CDR3 runs to 15 residues. The CDR3 region is CASSLFLGAAQPQHF. In nucleotides, the CDR3 is TGTGCCAGCAGTCTATTTTTGGGGGCGGCGCAGCCCCAGCATTTT.

V and J are TRBV9 and TRBJ2-3, with TRBD2 matching over 15 bases. The CDR3 length is 18 residues. Losses at the gene ends were 3 bases for V and 6 bases for J; bases not matched to a gene: 11. Germline V gives CDR1 SGDLS, CDR2 YYNGEE. CDR3 nucleotides: TGTGCCAGCAGCGCCCATTCGGGACTAGCGGGGGGAGGGGATACGCAGTATTTT. This codes for CASSAHSGLAGGGDTQYF.

The chain couples TRBV5-5 to TRBJ2-5, with 7 bases identical to TRBD1. Per the germline V gene, CDR1 is SGHKS and CDR2 is YYEKEE (reference sequence). J lost 3 bases, V lost 3 bases, and 8 bases had no gene match. The CDR3 covers 15 residues. CDR3 nucleotides: TGTGCCAGCAGCTCCAGGGGGTCGACTAAAGAGACCCAGTACTTC. This sequence encodes CASSSRGSTKETQYF.

CDR3 amino acids: CASRNPTGNLYGYTF. The DNA for the CDR3 is TGTGCCAGCAGGAACCCTACAGGGAACTTGTATGGCTACACCTTC. This rearrangement joins TRBV27 to TRBJ1-2, with TRBD1 as a possible D gene (6 bases). Germline CDR1 and CDR2: MNHEY and SMNVEV (reference sequence). CDR3 length: 15 residues. The germline V and J ends were trimmed by 6 bases and 5 bases, with 19 bases remaining between them.

This clone was seen once. V and J are TRBV29-1 and TRBJ1-1, with 9 bases identical to TRBD1. Germline lookup yields CDR1 SQVTM and CDR2 ANQGSEA. This CDR3 contains 15 residues. V lost 3 bases and J lost 4; bases outside the gene matches: 9. Written as DNA, the CDR3 is TGCAGCGTTGAGAAGGACAGGGGACGGGGCACTGAAGCTTTCTTT. This codes for CSVEKDRGRGTEAFF.

The chain uses TRBV6-5 and TRBJ2-1, with 9 bases matching TRBD1. The CDR3 runs to 15 residues. V lost 7 bases and J lost 8; bases outside the gene matches: 12. Germline V gene data show CDR1 as MNHEY and CDR2 as SVGAGI. CDR3 protein: CASTLHRDRVYEQFF. The CDR3, as DNA: TGTGCCAGCACCCTCCACCGGGACAGGGTATATGAGCAGTTCTTC.

Comments on this clone: The junction departs from the called germline gene at one end, perhaps through a read error. The rearrangement uses TRBV24-1 and TRBJ2-7, with D possibly matching TRBD1 (5 bases). This CDR3 comprises 13 residues. Germline values: CDR1 KGHDR, CDR2 SFDVKD. DNA of the CDR3: TGTGTCACCAGTGCGGCAGGGACCTACGAGCAGTACTTC. This sequence encodes CVTSAAGTYEQYF.

The genes are TRBV4-2 and TRBJ1-3, with TRBD1 matching 8 bases. The CDR3 totals 17 residues. The germline CDR1 and CDR2 sequences are LGHNA and YNFKEQ. After removal of 0 bases from V and 4 bases from J, the junction contained 8 bases not matched to a gene. CDR3 bases: TGTGCCAGCAGCCAAGAACGGACGACAGGGGTCGGAAACACCATATATTTT. Protein product: CASSQERTTGVGNTIYF.

The V gene is TRBV6-2 or TRBV6-3, the J gene TRBJ2-1, with TRBD2 matching over 11 bases. This CDR3 has 17 amino acids. The germline gives CDR1 MNHEY, CDR2 SVGEGT. V lost 4 bases, J lost 1 base, and 6 bases stayed unmatched. In nucleotides, the CDR3 is TGTGCCAGCAGTTCCCCCCTAGCGGGGGGATCCTACAATGAGCAGTTCTTC. Amino acid sequence: CASSSPLAGGSYNEQFF.

The V gene is TRBV6-6, the J gene TRBJ2-6, with 7 bases identical to TRBD1. Per the germline V gene, CDR1 is MNHNY and CDR2 is SVGAGI (reference sequence). J was trimmed by 0 bases and V by 5 bases; bases with no gene match: 10. This CDR3 region has 18 residues. The CDR3 sequence is CASSLRTGGNSGANVLTF. The CDR3 coding sequence is TGTGCCAGCAGTCTCCGGACAGGTGGAAACTCTGGGGCCAACGTCCTGACTTTC.

In DNA form, the CDR3 reads TGTGCCAGCAGCTCAGGGGGTTCAAACTATGGCTACACCTTC. Its translation is CASSSGGSNYGYTF. This chain uses TRBV6-5 with TRBJ1-2, with 7 bases identical to TRBD1. CDR1 is MNHEY and CDR2 is SVGAGI in the germline V gene. Losses at the gene ends were 6 bases for V and 2 bases for J; bases not matched to a gene: 6. The CDR3 is 14 amino acids.

The chain links TRBV5-4 to TRBJ2-2; D is ambiguous. CDR1 and CDR2 (germline): SGHNT, YYREEE (reference sequence). The V gene lost 4 bases and the J gene lost 4 bases, with 8 bases spanning the gap. The CDR3 runs to 13 residues. The DNA of the CDR3 is TGTGCCAGCAGCGCCTACAGCACCGGGGAGCTGTTTTTT. Amino acid sequence: CASSAYSTGELFF.